A single sample gave rise to the 20 T cell receptor beta chains below, sequenced in a study of T cell responses to AZD1222 COVID-19 vaccine. Sequenced by immunoSEQ multiplex PCR; TCRdb stores in-frame clones only, minus some. Among 140,000 to 150,000 clones, just over 90% were seen once, and the ten largest hold over 8%. The sample was peripheral blood, taken on day 0 of AZD1222 vaccination. The receptors shown here come from an adult in good health.

V gene TRBV9 combines with J gene TRBJ2-7; TRBD2 agrees at 10 bases. The CDR3 extends over 15 amino acids. The V and J ends lost 3 bases and 1 base, in that order; junction bases with no gene match: 4. The germline CDR1 and CDR2 sequences are SGDLS and YYNGEE. The CDR3 reads CASSEGTSASYEQYF. The CDR3 nucleotides are TGTGCCAGCAGCGAGGGGACTAGCGCTTCCTACGAGCAGTACTTC.

V and J are TRBV5-1 and TRBJ1-1; 7 bases are shared with TRBD1. Germline V lookup: CDR1 SGHRS, CDR2 YFSETQ. The CDR3 extends over 13 amino acids. Unmatched junction bases numbered 4, after V lost 3 bases and J lost 5 bases. CDR3 bases: TGCGCCAGCAGCTCCCCAGGGGGTACTGAAGCTTTCTTT. Amino acid sequence: CASSSPGGTEAFF.

V usage is TRBV27 and J usage is TRBJ2-1, with D tentatively TRBD2 (5 bases). Between the trimmed V and J ends, which lost 4 bases and 2 bases, there was a span of 9 bases. The germline gives CDR1 MNHEY, CDR2 SMNVEV (reference sequence). This CDR3 has 14 amino acids. CDR3 in amino acids: CASSSGLTYNEQFF. CDR3 nucleotides: TGTGCCAGCAGTTCTGGACTCACCTACAATGAGCAGTTCTTC.

V and J are TRBV9 and TRBJ2-7, with D tentatively TRBD1 (5 bases). CDR1 is SGDLS, CDR2 YYNGEE, per germline. Trimming removed 0 bases from V and 0 bases from J, with 10 bases in between. The length of the CDR3 is 15 residues. Written as DNA, the CDR3 is TGTGCCAGCAGCGTAGGGCAGGGCTACTCCTACGAGCAGTACTTC. Amino acids: CASSVGQGYSYEQYF. Based on the CDR3 plus reference TRBV9 and TRBJ2-7, the full variable domain is DSGVTQTPKHLITATGQRVTLRCSPRSGDLSVYWYQQSLDQGLQFLIQYYNGEERAKGNILERFSAQQFPDLHSELNLSSLELGDSALYFCASSVGQGYSYEQYFGPGTRLTVT.

The J gene is TRBJ1-1, the V gene TRBV11-3, with D possibly being TRBD1 (6 bases). Trimming left V 2 bases short and J 4 bases short, with 17 bases between. The germline V gene has CDR1 SGHNT and CDR2 YENEEA. This CDR3 is built from 16 residues. CDR3: CASSLSSGAVSTEAFF. CDR3 sequence (DNA): TGTGCCAGCAGCTTATCTTCAGGGGCGGTGAGCACTGAAGCTTTCTTT.

The chain recombines TRBV27 with TRBJ2-7; no definite D call. This CDR3 region has 16 residues. Germline assignment: CDR1 MNHEY and CDR2 SMNVEV (reference sequence). The V and J ends lost 7 bases and 7 bases respectively, with 26 bases between them. DNA for the CDR3: TGTGCCAGCAATCCGGTGTCTAGTTATACTCGTGTGGAGCAGTACTTC. Protein: CASNPVSSYTRVEQYF.

The chain has TRBV15 and TRBJ2-3, with D unresolved. Germline V gene data show CDR1 as LNHNV and CDR2 as YYDKDF (reference sequence). This CDR3 has 14 residues. V gave up 2 bases and J gave up 6 bases, with 12 bases separating them. The CDR3 region is CATSRSPLGDTQYF. CDR3 coding DNA: TGTGCCACCAGCAGATCGCCCCTGGGGGATACGCAGTATTTT. Drawing the rest from reference TRBV15 and TRBJ2-3, the complete variable domain is DAMVIQNPRYQVTQFGKPVTLSCSQTLNHNVMYWYQQKSSQAPKLLFHYYDKDFNNEADTPDNFQSRRPNTSFCFLDIRSPGLGDTAMYLCATSRSPLGDTQYFGPGTRLTVL.

This rearrangement joins TRBV7-3 to TRBJ2-1; D is undetermined. Germline assignment: CDR1 SGHTA and CDR2 FQGTGA. The CDR3 sequence is 13 residues long. V gave up 5 bases and J gave up 7 bases, with 12 bases separating them. The CDR3 region has the DNA TGTGCCAGCAGCCCACATAAGGAAAATGAGCAGTTCTTC. Protein: CASSPHKENEQFF.

This clone was found a few times. J is TRBJ2-2 and V is TRBV4-3; TRBD2 matches at 9 bases. The CDR3 loop spans 18 amino acids. Germline V gene lookup returns CDR1 LGHNA and CDR2 YSLEER. Trimming took 3 bases from V and 1 from J; bases not matched to a gene: 9. The CDR3 coding sequence is TGCGCCAGCAGCCAGGAAGCTCCAGCGGGGGGGAACACCGGGGAGCTGTTTTTT. Translating it yields CASSQEAPAGGNTGELFF.

In DNA, the CDR3 is TGCAGCGCGCGGTACCAAGAGACCCAGTACTTC. Amino acids: CSARYQETQYF. The chain has TRBV29-1 and TRBJ2-5, with D hard to call. Deletions cut 7 bases from V and 0 bases from J, with 6 bases between. This CDR3 is 11 amino acids long. CDR1 is SQVTM, CDR2 ANQGSEA, per germline.

The CDR3: CASSLVGGRDEQYF. The CDR3, as DNA: TGTGCCAGCAGCTTAGTAGGGGGGCGGGACGAGCAGTACTTC. The chain couples TRBV7-8 to TRBJ2-7; either TRBD1 or TRBD2 may supply D (6 bases each). V was trimmed by 1 base and J by 5 bases, leaving 12 bases between them. The germline CDR1 and CDR2 sequences are SGHVS and FQNEAQ. This CDR3 comprises 14 residues.

V and J are TRBV9 and TRBJ1-3; D unclear. This CDR3 has 15 residues. From germline, CDR1 is SGDLS and CDR2 YYNGEE. Trimming removed 4 bases from V and 0 bases from J, with 11 bases in between. The CDR3 nucleotides are TGTGCCAGCAGCCGTATGGGATTCTCTGGAAACACCATATATTTT. Protein: CASSRMGFSGNTIYF.

This chain joins TRBV19 and TRBJ2-1; no reliable D call. Germline V gene sequence: CDR1 LNHDA, CDR2 SQIVND (reference sequence). Trimming took 6 bases from V and 0 from J, leaving 12 bases between them. The CDR3 runs to 15 residues. CDR3 sequence: CASSVSLSSYNEQFF. The DNA for the CDR3 is TGTGCCAGTAGCGTCTCTCTGAGCTCCTACAATGAGCAGTTCTTC.

CDR3 nucleotides: TGTGCCAGCAGTTACGATTTGTACAATGAGCAGTTCTTC. Amino acids: CASSYDLYNEQFF. The chain couples TRBV6-5 to TRBJ2-1; D is unclear. CDR1 MNHEY and CDR2 SVGAGI come from the germline V gene. Trimming took off 2 bases at V and 4 bases at J, with 6 bases between the two ends. The CDR3 runs to 13 residues.

This chain connects TRBV5-1 to TRBJ1-2; a possible D gene is TRBD1 (6 bases). Trimming shortened V by 5 bases and J by 4 bases, and 21 bases separated the two germline ends. CDR3 length equals 16 residues. Looked up from germline, CDR1 is SGHRS and CDR2 is YFSETQ. The CDR3 DNA sequence: TGCGCCAGCAGGCCTGGGGACATGCTTACCAGCTATGGCTACACCTTC. Translation gives CASRPGDMLTSYGYTF.

The count of this clone is one. The V call is TRBV2, the J call TRBJ2-1; D is uncertain. Between the trimmed V and J ends, which lost 6 bases and 3 bases, there was a span of 15 bases. The CDR3 runs 15 residues. CDR1 and CDR2 from the germline V gene are SNHLY and FYNNEI. This CDR3 reads CASSPNGVSYNEQFF. As DNA, the CDR3 is TGTGCCAGCAGCCCGAACGGAGTGAGCTACAATGAGCAGTTCTTC.

This clone has just one count. This sequence joins TRBV18 and TRBJ2-7; D is unresolved. V shed 3 bases and J shed 3 bases, with 6 bases lying between them. Germline V gene lookup returns CDR1 KGHSH and CDR2 LQKENI. The CDR3 loop spans 12 amino acids. The CDR3 DNA sequence: TGTGCCAGCTCACCTACACACTACGAGCAGTACTTC. Residues: CASSPTHYEQYF. Complete variable domain (other parts from reference TRBV18 and TRBJ2-7): NAGVMQNPRHLVRRRGQEARLRCSPMKGHSHVYWYRQLPEEGLKFMVYLQKENIIDESGMPKERFSAEFPKEGPSILRIQQVVRGDSAAYFCASSPTHYEQYFGPGTRLTVT.

Concerning this clone itself: The sample contains more than one DNA sequence encoding this CDR3. V is TRBV2 and J is TRBJ2-7; D is possibly TRBD1 (5 bases). CDR1 SNHLY and CDR2 FYNNEI come from the germline V gene. With 5 bases removed from V and 2 bases from J, the gap between germline ends came to 7 bases. The CDR3 is 12 residues long. CDR3 bases: TGTGCCAGCAGTCAGGGCACCTACGAGCAGTACTTC. This sequence encodes CASSQGTYEQYF.

This clone has just a few counts. V and J are TRBV6-1 and TRBJ2-7; D is ambiguous. Germline CDR1 is MNHNS and CDR2 is SASEGT. V was trimmed by 3 bases and J by 4 bases, leaving 7 bases between them. CDR3 size: 12 residues. CDR3 in amino acids: CASSDVPYEQYF. The CDR3 DNA reads TGTGCCAGCAGTGATGTGCCTTACGAGCAGTACTTC.

This chain uses TRBV6-2 or TRBV6-3 with TRBJ2-2, with unresolved D. The CDR3 contains 12 residues. The germline CDR1 and CDR2 sequences are MNHEY and SVGEGT. The V gene lost 5 bases and the J gene lost 6 bases, with 7 bases spanning the gap. The CDR3: CASSQFAGELFF. The CDR3 bases are TGTGCCAGCAGTCAATTCGCCGGGGAGCTGTTTTTT.